This T cell receptor (beta chain) comes out of a study of blood T cell repertoires in COVID-19. At the level of the study: Specimens from acute and convalescent COVID-19 originated in the United States, Italy and Spain.

In the original analysis: Researchers report that nucleated cell counts were estimated from reference gene primer amplification. Measured with immunoSEQ multiplex PCR; TCRdb has only the in-frame clones, and not every one. The V and J calls and clone size are taken from that table; D and trimming were inferred from the DNA. Of 350,000 to 400,000 clones listed, 85% to 90% are singletons. Material: peripheral blood. The source is a man aged 18 to 29 with active or convalescent COVID-19.

CDR3 region: CASSLWGGGTLTSSPLHF. In nucleotides, the CDR3 is TGCGCCAGCAGCTTGTGGGGGGGAGGCACCCTTACGAGCTCACCCCTCCACTTT. The chain joins TRBV5-1 to TRBJ1-6, with TRBD1 as a possible D gene (5 bases). CDR3 size: 18 residues. Trimming cost V 1 base and J 10 bases, with 24 bases left between them. CDR1 is SGHRS, CDR2 YFSETQ, per germline.